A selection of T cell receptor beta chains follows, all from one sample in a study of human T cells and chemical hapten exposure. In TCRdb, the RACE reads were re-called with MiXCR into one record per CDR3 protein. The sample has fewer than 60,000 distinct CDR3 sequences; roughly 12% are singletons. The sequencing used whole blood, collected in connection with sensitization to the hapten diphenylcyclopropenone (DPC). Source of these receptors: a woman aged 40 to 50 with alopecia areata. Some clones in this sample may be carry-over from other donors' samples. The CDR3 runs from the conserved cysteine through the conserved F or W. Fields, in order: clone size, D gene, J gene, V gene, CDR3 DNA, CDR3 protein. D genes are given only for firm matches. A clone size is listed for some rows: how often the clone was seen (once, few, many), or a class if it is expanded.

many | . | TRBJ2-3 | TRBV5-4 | TGTGCCAGCAGCTCCGCAGGGGGGCTTATTGATACGCAGTATTTT | CASSSAGGLIDTQYF
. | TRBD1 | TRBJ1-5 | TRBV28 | TGTGCCAGCAAACAGGGGGGTAATCAGCCCCAGCATTTT | CASKQGGNQPQHF
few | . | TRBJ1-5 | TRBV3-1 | TGTGCCAGCAGCCAAGGCCTGAAGGGGTTGCAGCCCCAGCATTTT | CASSQGLKGLQPQHF
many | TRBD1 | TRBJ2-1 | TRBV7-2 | TGTGCCAGCAGCTATGACAGGGTAGGGGAGCAGTTCTTC | CASSYDRVGEQFF
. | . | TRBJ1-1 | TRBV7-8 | TGTGCCAGCAGCCCTCCCGCCAGTCCGCTGAACACTGAAGCTTTCTTT | CASSPPASPLNTEAFF
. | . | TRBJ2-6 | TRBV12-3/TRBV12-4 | TGTGCCAGCAGTTTCGGGTCTGGGGCCAACGTCCTGACTTTC | CASSFGSGANVLTF
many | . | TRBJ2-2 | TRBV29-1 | TGCAGCGTTCGGAACACCGGGGAGCTGTTTTTT | CSVRNTGELFF
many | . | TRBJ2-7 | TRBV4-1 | TGCGCCAGCAGCCAAGACAGGGTGTACGAGCAGTACTTC | CASSQDRVYEQYF
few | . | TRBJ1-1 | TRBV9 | TGTGCCAGCAGCCTTGCCATGGTCGGGACTGAAGCTTTCTTT | CASSLAMVGTEAFF
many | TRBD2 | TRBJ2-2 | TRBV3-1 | TGTGCCAGCAGCCGAGCGACTAGCGGGAACACCGGGGAGCTGTTTTTT | CASSRATSGNTGELFF
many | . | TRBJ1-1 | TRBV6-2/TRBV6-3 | TGTGCCAGCAGCCACGGACAGAGGGGCACTGAAGCTTTCTTT | CASSHGQRGTEAFF
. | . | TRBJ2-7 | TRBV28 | TGTGCCAGCAGTTTACGGGACATCTTCTCCTACGAGCAGTACTTC | CASSLRDIFSYEQYF
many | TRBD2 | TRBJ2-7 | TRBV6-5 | TGTGCCAGCAGTTCTAGCGGGAGAGGAGGCTACGAGCAGTACTTC | CASSSSGRGGYEQYF
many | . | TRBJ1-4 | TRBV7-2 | TGTGCCAGCAGCCGGACGCAGGTGAATGAAAAACTGTTTTTT | CASSRTQVNEKLFF
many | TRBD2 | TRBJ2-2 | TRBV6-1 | TGTGCCAGCAAGCGGGAGCGGACCACCGGGGAGCTGTTTTTT | CASKRERTTGELFF
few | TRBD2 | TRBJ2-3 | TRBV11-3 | TGTGCCAGCAGCCCTGGACTAGCGGGATCCACAGATACGCAGTATTTT | CASSPGLAGSTDTQYF
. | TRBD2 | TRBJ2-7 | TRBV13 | TGTGCCAGCAGCCTTAGCGGGAGGGCACTGCCTGAGCAGTACTTC | CASSLSGRALPEQYF
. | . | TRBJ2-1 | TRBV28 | TGTGCCAGCAGTTTTAGTCGGAGACCTTACAATGAGCAGTTCTTC | CASSFSRRPYNEQFF
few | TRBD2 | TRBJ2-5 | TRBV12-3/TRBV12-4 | TGTGCCAGCACCAAAGCGGGAGCCGGGGAGACCCAGTACTTC | CASTKAGAGETQYF
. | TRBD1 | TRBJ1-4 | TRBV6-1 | TGTGCCAGCAGTGGCCGGGACAGGGAAGAAAAACTGTTTTTT | CASSGRDREEKLFF
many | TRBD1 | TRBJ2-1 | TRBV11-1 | TGTGCCAGCAGTCCCCGGGACAGGGGGAATGAGCAGTTCTTC | CASSPRDRGNEQFF
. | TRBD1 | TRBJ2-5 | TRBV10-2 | TGCGCCGGCAGTGAGGACAGGGGGAGTGGAGAGACCCAGTACTTC | CAGSEDRGSGETQYF
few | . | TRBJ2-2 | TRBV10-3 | TGTGCCATCAGTGAGTCTGCTGGGGAGCTGTTTTTT | CAISESAGELFF
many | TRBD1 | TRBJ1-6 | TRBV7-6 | TGTGCCAGCAGCTTGGAACGACAGGGTAAATCACCCCTCCACTTT | CASSLERQGKSPLHF
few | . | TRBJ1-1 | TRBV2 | TGTGCCAGCAGTGAATTCGGGACGTCGGGGGCTGAAGCTTTCTTT | CASSEFGTSGAEAFF
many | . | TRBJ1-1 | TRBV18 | TGTGCCAGCTCACCCGCGGGGACAACTCCACCCGAAGCCTTCTTT | CASSPAGTTPPEAFF
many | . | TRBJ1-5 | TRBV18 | TGTGCCAGCTCACCAGGGGGGGGGGCTAATCAGCCCCAGCATTTT | CASSPGGGANQPQHF
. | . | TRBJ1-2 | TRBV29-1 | TGCAGCGTTGAAAGTTCGGCAGGGTCCTCCTATGGCTACACCTTC | CSVESSAGSSYGYTF
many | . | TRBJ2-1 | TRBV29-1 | TGCAGCGCCGCTAGCCCCAATGAGCAGTTCTTC | CSAASPNEQFF
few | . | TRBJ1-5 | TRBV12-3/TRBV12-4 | TGTGCCAGCAGCCCCAACCCACAGGCCCGATCCACCCAGCCCCAGCATTTT | CASSPNPQARSTQPQHF
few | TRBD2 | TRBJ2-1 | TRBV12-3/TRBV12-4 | TGTGCCAGCAGTTTAGCCCTCCAGAGCGGGAGGAATGAGCAGTTCTTC | CASSLALQSGRNEQFF
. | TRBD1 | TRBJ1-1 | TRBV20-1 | TGCAGTGCCATGTGGGGGACAGGGCGCACTGAAGCTTTCTTT | CSAMWGTGRTEAFF
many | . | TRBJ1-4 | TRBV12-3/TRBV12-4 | TGTGCCAGCAGTTCACCTGCGGGGGCTCTTAATGAAAAACTGTTTTTT | CASSSPAGALNEKLFF
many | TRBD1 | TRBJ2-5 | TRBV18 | TGTGCCAGCTCACCCCCGGGACAGGGGGCGCAGGAGACCCAGTACTTC | CASSPPGQGAQETQYF
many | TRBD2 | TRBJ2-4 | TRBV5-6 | TGTGCCAGCAGCCCGGGGACTAGGGATGGCATTCAGTACTTC | CASSPGTRDGIQYF
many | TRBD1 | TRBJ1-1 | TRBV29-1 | TGCAGCGCCGCGACAGGGGGAGTAACTGAAGCTTTCTTT | CSAATGGVTEAFF
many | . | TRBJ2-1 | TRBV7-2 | TGTGCCAGCAGCTCCCGGGCTAGCGCCTACTCCTACAATGAGCAGTTCTTC | CASSSRASAYSYNEQFF
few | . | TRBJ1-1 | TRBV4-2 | TGTGCCAGCACCCCCCGGGACGGCAACACTGAAGCTTTCTTT | CASTPRDGNTEAFF
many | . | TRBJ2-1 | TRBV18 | TGTGCCAGCTCTACAGGTCAAGGCAATGAGCAGTTCTTC | CASSTGQGNEQFF
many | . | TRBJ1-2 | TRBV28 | TGTGCCAGCACCCACGCGCCGCAGGGAGGCTACACCTTC | CASTHAPQGGYTF
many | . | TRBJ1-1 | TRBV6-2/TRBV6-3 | TGTGCCAGCAGTCCGGGACATGAAGCTTTCTTT | CASSPGHEAFF
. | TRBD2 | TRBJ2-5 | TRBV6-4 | TGTGCCAGCAGTGAGCCTAGCGGGGGAGAGACCCAGTACTTC | CASSEPSGGETQYF
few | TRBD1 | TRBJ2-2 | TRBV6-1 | TGTGCCAGTGGACAGGGGGGAAATACCGGGGAGCTGTTTTTT | CASGQGGNTGELFF
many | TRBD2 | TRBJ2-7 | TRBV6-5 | TGTGCCAGCAGTTGGCGGGCCTCGGGGAGCGGGAGCTCCTACGAGCAGTACTTC | CASSWRASGSGSSYEQYF
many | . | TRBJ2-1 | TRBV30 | TGTGCCTGGAGTCAACACTCGGGACTCCCCGAGTTCTTC | CAWSQHSGLPEFF
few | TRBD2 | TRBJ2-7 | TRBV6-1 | TGTGCCAGCAGTTGGGCCGCGGGAGGGCCCGACGAGCAGTACTTC | CASSWAAGGPDEQYF
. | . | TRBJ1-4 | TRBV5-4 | TGTGCCAGCAGCCCTCGGTATGGTGATGAAAAACTGTTTTTT | CASSPRYGDEKLFF
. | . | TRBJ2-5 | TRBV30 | TGTGCCTGGAGCCCCCGAGAGACCCAGTACTTC | CAWSPRETQYF
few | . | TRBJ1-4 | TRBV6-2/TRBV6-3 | TGTGCCAGCAGACCCACAGGGAAAGACAATGAAAAACTGTTTTTT | CASRPTGKDNEKLFF
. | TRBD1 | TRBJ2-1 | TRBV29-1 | TGCAGCGTCGTAGACAGGGGCGCGAACAATGAGCAGTTCTTC | CSVVDRGANNEQFF
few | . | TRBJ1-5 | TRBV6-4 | TGTGCCAGCAGAGGCGGACCAAATCAGCCCCAGCATTTT | CASRGGPNQPQHF
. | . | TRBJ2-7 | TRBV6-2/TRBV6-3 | TGTGCCAGCAGTTACCGCCGGGACGTAACCTACGAGCAGTACTTC | CASSYRRDVTYEQYF
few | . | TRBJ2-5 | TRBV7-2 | TGTGCCAGCAGCCGGGATAGGGGTGAGACCCAGTACTTC | CASSRDRGETQYF
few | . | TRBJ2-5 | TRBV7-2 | TGTGCCAGCAGAGGAGGGGAGACCCAGTACTTC | CASRGGETQYF
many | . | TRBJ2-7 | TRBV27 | TGTGCCAGCAGTTTAGAGCCTTCTCTGTACGAGCAGTACTTC | CASSLEPSLYEQYF
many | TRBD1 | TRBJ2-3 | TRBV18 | TGTGCCAGCTCACCAACCCGTGGGACAGCAGAGTACACAGATACGCAGTATTTT | CASSPTRGTAEYTDTQYF